These 23 T cell receptor beta chains originate from one sample sequenced in a study of CD8 T cells in ankylosing spondylitis. Study-level results: A motif in TCR beta, a set of roughly 8 highly homologous variants, appeared characteristic of ankylosing spondylitis blood.

TCRdb re-derived calls from the 5' RACE reads in MiXCR, one entry per CDR3 protein. The sample carries 350,000 to 450,000 distinct CDR3 sequences, more than 25% recorded once. These receptors have no identified antigens. The sequencing input was blood, either unsorted or a sorted T cell fraction (not recorded which). The receptors originated from a male donor with ankylosing spondylitis.

This clonotype was picked up many times. The gene calls are TRBV12-3 or TRBV12-4 and TRBJ2-7, with TRBD1 matching over 7 bases. V was pared by 6 bases and J by 3 bases, with 8 bases of the junction left unmatched. This CDR3 contains 14 residues. The CDR3 sequence: CASSLSDRLYEQYF. The CDR3 bases are TGTGCCAGCAGCCTTTCGGACAGGCTCTACGAGCAGTACTTC.

The chain has TRBV5-4 and TRBJ2-1; 10 bases fit TRBD2. This CDR3 is 16 amino acids long. Trimming removed 3 bases from V and 1 base from J; junction bases left unmatched: 4. Germline V CDR1 and CDR2: SGHNT, YYREEE (reference sequence). CDR3 amino acids: CASSSASGSSYNEQFF. In DNA, the CDR3 is TGTGCCAGCAGCTCGGCTAGCGGGAGTTCCTACAATGAGCAGTTCTTC.

This clonotype was counted only a few times. The chain carries TRBV29-1 and TRBJ1-2; no definite D call. Trimming cost V 3 bases and J 2 bases, with 7 bases left between them. CDR3 size: 12 residues. CDR1 SQVTM and CDR2 ANQGSEA come from the germline V gene. CDR3 sequence: CSVDGDNYGYTF. DNA of the CDR3: TGCAGCGTTGATGGAGACAACTATGGCTACACCTTC.

In this sample, this clonotype turned up a few times. V is TRBV5-1 and J is TRBJ1-1; D gene ambiguous. V was shortened by 0 bases and J by 8 bases, with 11 bases between the two germline ends. This CDR3 comprises 13 residues. Per the germline V gene, CDR1 is SGHRS and CDR2 is YFSETQ. This CDR3 reads CASSLAPPAEAFF. Here the CDR3 DNA reads TGCGCCAGCAGCTTGGCACCCCCCGCCGAAGCTTTCTTT.

The V and J genes are TRBV20-1 and TRBJ1-1; no clear D. Trimming cost V 6 bases and J 1 base, with 12 bases left between them. Germline-derived CDR1 and CDR2 are DFQATT and SNEGSKA (reference sequence). This CDR3 has 13 residues. Here the CDR3 DNA reads TGCAGTGCCCTTGGCAGGACGAACACTGAAGCTTTCTTT. This sequence encodes CSALGRTNTEAFF.

This clonotype appeared a few times. The chain combines TRBV20-1 with TRBJ2-5; D possibly corresponds to TRBD2 (5 bases). V lost 6 bases, J lost 5 bases, and 19 bases lay in between. Per the germline V gene, CDR1 is DFQATT and CDR2 is SNEGSKA (reference sequence). CDR3 length equals 14 residues. The CDR3 DNA reads TGCAGTGCGACCCGACCCGGGGATCGGGAGACCCAGTACTTC. Its translation is CSATRPGDRETQYF.

The rearrangement joins TRBV20-1 to TRBJ2-2; TRBD1 matches at 7 bases. Unmatched junction bases numbered 15, after V lost 5 bases and J lost 3 bases. This CDR3 contains 17 residues. Per germline, CDR1 DFQATT and CDR2 SNEGSKA (reference sequence). In DNA, the CDR3 is TGCAGTGCTTACTCCCCCAGCCGGGACAGCTACACCGGGGAGCTGTTTTTT. This translates into CSAYSPSRDSYTGELFF.

The rearrangement joins TRBV28 to TRBJ1-4; D may be TRBD1 (5 bases). Germline loops: CDR1 MDHEN, CDR2 SYDVKM. The CDR3 runs 15 residues. V was clipped by 2 bases and J by 7 bases, with 14 bases between them. The CDR3 spells CASSLSYRSAEKLFF. As DNA, the CDR3 is TGTGCCAGCAGTTTAAGTTACAGGTCGGCTGAAAAACTGTTTTTT.

The CDR3 DNA reads as TGTGCTAGTGGTTCGGGGACAGCCAATACCTACAATGAGCAGTTCTTC. As protein: CASGSGTANTYNEQFF. The chain combines TRBV12-5 with TRBJ2-1; 7 positions agree with TRBD1. The CDR3 length is 16 residues. Trimming at V came to 4 bases and at J to 2 bases, leaving 8 bases not matched to a gene. Germline V lookup: CDR1 LGHNT, CDR2 FRNRAP.

The chain recombines TRBV15 with TRBJ1-5; D gene uncertain. Trimming stripped 2 bases from V and 2 bases from J, with 16 bases between. Germline V gene sequence: CDR1 LNHNV, CDR2 YYDKDF (reference sequence). The CDR3 is 17 residues long. The CDR3 protein is CATSRSGPARGNQPQHF. The CDR3 nucleotides read TGTGCCACCAGCAGATCCGGGCCTGCGAGGGGCAATCAGCCCCAGCATTTT.

This clonotype was counted a few times. V usage is TRBV7-2 and J usage is TRBJ1-1, with a weak D call TRBD1 (6 bases). CDR1 SGHTA and CDR2 FQGNSA come from the germline V gene. CDR3 length: 15 residues. V lost 4 bases, J lost 5 bases, and 17 bases lay in between. The chain's CDR3 is CASSYHQGPETEAFF. The CDR3 DNA sequence: TGTGCCAGCAGCTACCATCAGGGGCCGGAGACTGAAGCTTTCTTT.

The sample holds a few counts of this clonotype. V usage is TRBV5-1 and J usage is TRBJ2-6; possibly TRBD1 for D (6 bases). CDR1 and CDR2 (germline): SGHRS, YFSETQ. This CDR3 region has 17 residues. Trimming left V 3 bases short and J 1 base short, with 14 bases between. Here the CDR3 reads CASSSRDIVSGANVLTF. DNA of the CDR3: TGCGCCAGCAGCTCGAGGGACATCGTATCTGGGGCCAACGTCCTGACTTTC.

This clonotype was picked up a small number of times. The gene calls are TRBV11-2 and TRBJ2-1; possible D gene TRBD2, 5 bases. The CDR3 extends over 14 amino acids. CDR1 SGHAT and CDR2 FQNNGV come from the germline V gene. The V gene lost 5 bases and the J gene lost 6 bases, with 14 bases spanning the gap. The CDR3 here is CASSRGLSTNEQFF. DNA for the CDR3: TGTGCCAGCAGCAGAGGGTTATCAACCAATGAGCAGTTCTTC. Supplemented by reference TRBV11-2 and TRBJ2-1, the full variable domain reads EAGVAQSPRYKIIEKRQSVAFWCNPISGHATLYWYQQILGQGPKLLIQFQNNGVVDDSQLPKDRFSAERLKGVDSTLKIQPAKLEDSAVYLCASSRGLSTNEQFFGPGTRLTVL.

The chain joins TRBV21-1 to TRBJ2-7. TRBV21-1 has pseudogene status. This CDR3 is built from 15 residues. The CDR3 spells CASSKAAGAHYEQYV. The DNA of the CDR3 is TGTGCCAGCAGCAAAGCAGCGGGAGCCCACTACGAGCAGTACGTC.

The V and J genes are TRBV7-2 and TRBJ1-4, with a tentative D call TRBD1 (5 bases). The germline V gene encodes CDR1 SGHTA and CDR2 FQGNSA. The CDR3 spans 16 residues. Trimming cost V 5 bases and J 7 bases, with 20 bases left between them. The CDR3 DNA reads as TGTGCCAGCAGCCCCGGGGCAGGGCTTTTCTCTGAAAAACTGTTTTTT. Protein: CASSPGAGLFSEKLFF. Based on the CDR3 plus reference TRBV7-2 and TRBJ1-4, the full variable domain is GAGVSQSPSNKVTEKGKDVELRCDPISGHTALYWYRQSLGQGLEFLIYFQGNSAPDKSGLPSDRFSAERTGGSVSTLTIQRTQQEDSAVYLCASSPGAGLFSEKLFFGSGTQLSVL.

V and J are TRBV9 and TRBJ2-3, with unresolved D. This CDR3 region has 13 residues. The V end lost 2 bases, the J end lost 4 bases, and 8 bases lay between the germline ends. CDR1 and CDR2 from the germline V gene are SGDLS and YYNGEE. The CDR3 nucleotides read TGTGCCAGCAGCGTCCCCAGCGCAGATACGCAGTATTTT. The encoded protein is CASSVPSADTQYF.

This clonotype was counted at least ten times. The genes are TRBV11-2 and TRBJ2-1; 13 nucleotides match TRBD2. After removal of 4 bases from V and 7 bases from J, the junction contained 13 bases not matched to a gene. Per germline, CDR1 SGHAT and CDR2 FQNNGV. The CDR3 length is 18 residues. The CDR3 DNA is TGTGCCAGCAGCTCTCGAGCCGCCGGGACTAGCGGGAAGAATGAGCAGTTCTTC. Its protein is CASSSRAAGTSGKNEQFF.

V and J are TRBV11-2 and TRBJ1-2, with TRBD1 matching 7 bases. Germline CDR1 is SGHAT and CDR2 is FQNNGV. The CDR3 covers 14 residues. The trim removed 0 bases at V and 4 bases at J, leaving 2 bases unmatched. Written as DNA, the CDR3 is TGTGCCAGCAGCTTAGAGTGGGACAGCTATGGCTACACCTTC. Its protein is CASSLEWDSYGYTF.

This clonotype was recorded many times. The chain joins TRBV7-9 to TRBJ2-3; 7 nucleotides align to TRBD1. This CDR3 has 15 amino acids. J gave up 0 bases and V 5 bases, and 5 bases lay outside the gene matches. Germline V gene lookup returns CDR1 SEHNR and CDR2 FQNEAQ (reference sequence). The CDR3 DNA reads as TGTGCCAGCAGCGAGGGACAGTCTAGCACAGATACGCAGTATTTT. This gives the protein CASSEGQSSTDTQYF.

This clonotype has more than one count but fewer than ten. V usage is TRBV20-1 and J usage is TRBJ2-3; D possibly corresponds to TRBD2 (5 bases). V was cut by 3 bases and J by 0 bases, with 10 bases left in between. There are 14 residues in the CDR3. Germline-derived CDR1 and CDR2 are DFQATT and SNEGSKA (reference sequence). The CDR3 region is CSASIGGSTDTQYF. The CDR3 DNA reads TGCAGTGCTAGCATAGGCGGGAGCACAGATACGCAGTATTTT.

This clonotype showed up just a few times. The chain carries TRBV7-9 and TRBJ2-1; D possibly corresponds to TRBD1 (5 bases). Between the trimmed V and J ends, which lost 9 bases and 5 bases, there was a span of 14 bases. The CDR3 consists of 13 residues. Germline-derived CDR1 and CDR2 are SEHNR and FQNEAQ (reference sequence). CDR3 coding DNA: TGTGCCAGTAGGAACTCAGGGAACAATGAGCAGTTCTTC. Amino acids: CASRNSGNNEQFF.

The chain couples TRBV20-1 to TRBJ2-7; 9 nucleotides align to TRBD1. The CDR3 consists of 14 residues. Germline CDR1 DFQATT, CDR2 SNEGSKA (reference sequence). The chain's CDR3 is CSPEEDRGGDEQYF. DNA for the CDR3: TGCAGCCCAGAAGAGGACAGGGGAGGGGACGAGCAGTACTTC.

The chain recombines TRBV12-3 or TRBV12-4 with TRBJ2-5; D is perhaps TRBD1 (6 bases). Trimming left V 4 bases short and J 8 bases short, with 11 bases between. The CDR3 has 12 residues. The CDR3 loop reads CASSSYRVTQYF. Here the CDR3 DNA reads TGTGCCAGCAGTTCGTACAGGGTCACCCAGTACTTC.